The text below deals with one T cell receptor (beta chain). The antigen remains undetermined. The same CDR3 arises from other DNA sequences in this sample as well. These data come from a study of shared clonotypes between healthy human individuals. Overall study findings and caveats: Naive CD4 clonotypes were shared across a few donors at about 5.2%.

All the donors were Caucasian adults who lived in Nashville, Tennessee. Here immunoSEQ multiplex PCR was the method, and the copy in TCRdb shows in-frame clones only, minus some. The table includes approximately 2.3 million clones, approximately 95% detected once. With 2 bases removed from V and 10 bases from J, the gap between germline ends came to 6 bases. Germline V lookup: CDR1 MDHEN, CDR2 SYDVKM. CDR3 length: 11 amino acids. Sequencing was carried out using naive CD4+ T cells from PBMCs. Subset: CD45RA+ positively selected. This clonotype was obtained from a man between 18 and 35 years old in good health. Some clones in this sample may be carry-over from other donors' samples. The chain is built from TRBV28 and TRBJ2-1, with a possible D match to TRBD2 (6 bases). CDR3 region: CASSLAGEQFF. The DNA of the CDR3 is TGTGCCAGCAGTTTAGCGGGAGAGCAGTTCTTC. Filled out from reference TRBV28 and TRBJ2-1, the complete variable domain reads DVKVTQSSRYLVKRTGEKVFLECVQDMDHENMFWYRQDPGLGLRLIYFSYDVKMKEKGDIPEGYSVSREKKERFSLILESASTNQTSMYLCASSLAGEQFFGPGTRLTVL.